Following are 23 T cell receptor beta chains from one sample sequenced in a study of T cell responses to AZD1222 COVID-19 vaccine. Sequencing was performed with immunoSEQ multiplex PCR; in TCRdb, only in-frame clones are kept and a portion is missing. The data show about 130,000 clones, roughly 88% seen once. The sample in question was peripheral blood, obtained on day 0 of MenACWY control vaccination. These receptors were obtained from an adult in good health.

The rearrangement joins TRBV24-1 to TRBJ1-2; TRBD1 is a possible D gene (5 bases). The CDR3 totals 15 residues. The germline V gene has CDR1 KGHDR and CDR2 SFDVKD. Trimming cost V 3 bases and J 0 bases, with 10 bases left between them. The CDR3: CATSDRGEPNYGYTF. The CDR3 DNA reads as TGTGCCACCAGTGATAGGGGAGAACCTAACTATGGCTACACCTTC.

A note on this clone: The sample holds other DNA sequences that translate to the same CDR3. J is TRBJ2-7 and V is TRBV30; a possible D gene is TRBD1 (6 bases). Trimming removed 2 bases from V and 4 bases from J, with 12 bases in between. This CDR3 contains 13 residues. Germline assignment: CDR1 GTSNPN and CDR2 SVGIG (reference sequence). The CDR3 reads CAWSPDSQYEQYF. CDR3 in DNA: TGTGCCTGGAGTCCGGACAGCCAATACGAGCAGTACTTC.

The V and J genes are TRBV29-1 and TRBJ2-2; either TRBD1 or TRBD2 may supply D (7 bases each). Between the trimmed V and J ends, which lost 7 bases and 4 bases, there was a span of 10 bases. CDR3 length equals 12 residues. The germline V gene encodes CDR1 SQVTM and CDR2 ANQGSEA. CDR3 sequence: CSAGGATGELFF. The DNA for the CDR3 is TGCAGCGCAGGGGGGGCCACCGGGGAGCTGTTTTTT.

The chain couples TRBV4-1 to TRBJ2-1; 10 bases line up with TRBD2. J lost 4 bases, V lost 5 bases, and 5 bases had no gene match. CDR3 size: 15 residues. Germline V gives CDR1 MGHRA, CDR2 YSYEKL. The CDR3 loop is CASSEGLAAYNEQFF. The CDR3, as DNA: TGCGCCAGCAGCGAAGGACTAGCGGCTTACAATGAGCAGTTCTTC.

This chain links TRBV7-9 with TRBJ1-5; 8 bases align to TRBD1. Germline V CDR1 and CDR2: SEHNR, FQNEAQ (reference sequence). This CDR3 is built from 15 residues. V gave up 1 base and J gave up 4 bases; unmatched junction bases: 3. CDR3 in DNA: TGTGCCAGCAGCTTAGGGACAGGGTATAATCAGCCCCAGCATTTT. Protein product: CASSLGTGYNQPQHF.

This chain joins TRBV24-1 and TRBJ1-3; D gene uncertain. Germline V gene data show CDR1 as KGHDR and CDR2 as SFDVKD. The V end lost 3 bases, the J end lost 0 bases, and 11 bases lay between the germline ends. CDR3 size: 16 residues. This CDR3 is CATSDPSSNSGNTIYF. CDR3 in DNA: TGTGCCACCAGTGATCCCTCATCCAACTCTGGAAACACCATATATTTT.

This chain links TRBV5-5 with TRBJ1-2; TRBD1 is a possible D gene (5 bases). CDR1 and CDR2 from the germline V gene are SGHKS and YYEKEE (reference sequence). CDR3 length equals 15 residues. Trimming pared 4 bases from V and 3 bases from J, leaving 16 bases between. CDR3 in amino acids: CASSPGGTGDYGYTF. CDR3 sequence (DNA): TGTGCCAGCAGCCCAGGAGGGACTGGGGACTATGGCTACACCTTC.

The chain employs TRBV6-5 and TRBJ2-7, with a tentative D call TRBD1 (5 bases). Germline-derived CDR1 and CDR2 are MNHEY and SVGAGI. V lost 10 bases, J lost 2 bases, and 12 bases lay in between. The CDR3 length is 12 residues. CDR3 coding DNA: TGTGCCACCCGACAGCAGCCCTACGAGCAGTACTTC. This translates into CATRQQPYEQYF.

This clone was found a few times. The chain combines TRBV28 with TRBJ1-6, with D perhaps matching TRBD1 (5 bases). The CDR3 consists of 12 residues. The germline CDR1 and CDR2 sequences are MDHEN and SYDVKM. V lost 5 bases and J lost 13, with 12 bases in between. CDR3 sequence (DNA): TGTGCCAGCAGTCTCCCAGGGAGGCCCCTCCACTTT. This sequence encodes CASSLPGRPLHF.

The chain is built from TRBV20-1 and TRBJ2-7; tentative D call: TRBD2 (6 bases). V shed 5 bases and J shed 6 bases, with 11 bases lying between them. The CDR3 length is 11 residues. The germline V gene encodes CDR1 DFQATT and CDR2 SNEGSKA (reference sequence). The CDR3 bases are TGCAGTGCTTTCCCGGGGGTCGAGCAGTACTTC. Its translation is CSAFPGVEQYF.

This chain's CDR3 is CASRYRRGNYEQYF. The CDR3 DNA reads as TGTGCCAGCAGATACCGTAGGGGAAACTACGAGCAGTACTTC. This chain uses TRBV6-5 with TRBJ2-7, with D possibly being TRBD1 (5 bases). CDR1 is MNHEY, CDR2 SVGAGI, per germline. Trimming cost V 6 bases and J 3 bases, with 15 bases left between them. This CDR3 comprises 14 residues.

The chain links TRBV27 to TRBJ1-1; D remains ambiguous. V was trimmed by 6 bases and J by 0 bases, leaving 8 bases between them. This CDR3 is 13 amino acids long. CDR1 is MNHEY, CDR2 SMNVEV, per germline (reference sequence). CDR3 nucleotide sequence: TGTGCCAGCAGGGGGTTGATGAACACTGAAGCTTTCTTT. Protein: CASRGLMNTEAFF.

This clone was seen just once. The V gene is TRBV18, the J gene TRBJ2-7; D may be TRBD1 (5 bases). The V end was cut by 2 bases, the J end by 3 bases, with 11 bases between. The CDR3 has 14 amino acids. CDR1 and CDR2 (germline): KGHSH, LQKENI. The DNA of the CDR3 is TGTGCCAGCTCACCAAATCCTGACAGCTACGAGCAGTACTTC. This translates into CASSPNPDSYEQYF.

CDR3 DNA sequence: TGTGCCAGCAGCTTAGGAGGGGGCACCGGGGAGCTGTTTTTT. This codes for CASSLGGGTGELFF. The chain has TRBV5-5 and TRBJ2-2; either TRBD1 or TRBD2 may supply D (6 bases each). Trimming pared 2 bases from V and 4 bases from J, leaving 9 bases between. Germline V gene lookup returns CDR1 SGHKS and CDR2 YYEKEE (reference sequence). The CDR3 sequence is 14 residues long. The full variable domain, in which reference TRBV5-5 and TRBJ2-2 provide the parts outside the CDR3, is DAGVTQSPTHLIKTRGQQVTLRCSPISGHKSVSWYQQVLGQGPQFIFQYYEKEERGRGNFPDRFSARQFPNYSSELNVNALLLGDSALYLCASSLGGGTGELFFGEGSRLTVL.

The chain links TRBV7-9 to TRBJ2-3, with TRBD2 identical over 9 bases. From germline, CDR1 is SEHNR and CDR2 FQNEAQ (reference sequence). This CDR3 is built from 17 residues. The junction had 9 bases not matched to a gene; V was cut back by 0 bases and J by 5 bases. DNA of the CDR3: TGTGCCAGCAGCTTAGCAGGGTGGCGGGAGGGCCAAGATACGCAGTATTTT. This encodes CASSLAGWREGQDTQYF.

The gene calls are TRBV7-8 and TRBJ2-7; D is undetermined. V shed 5 bases and J shed 7 bases, with 15 bases lying between them. CDR3 length: 13 amino acids. Germline V CDR1 and CDR2: SGHVS, FQNEAQ. This CDR3 reads CASSPGRVWEQYF. The CDR3 region has the DNA TGTGCCAGCAGCCCCGGCCGGGTTTGGGAGCAGTACTTC.

The chain carries TRBV7-9 and TRBJ2-7; 7 positions match TRBD2. The CDR3 length is 13 residues. V lost 7 bases to trimming and J lost 2 bases; unmatched junction nucleotides: 5. CDR1 and CDR2 (germline): SEHNR, FQNEAQ (reference sequence). Here the CDR3 reads CASTGTKTYEQYF. The CDR3 region has the DNA TGTGCCAGCACGGGGACTAAAACCTACGAGCAGTACTTC. The variable domain in full, completed from reference TRBV7-9 and TRBJ2-7, reads DTGVSQNPRHKITKRGQNVTFRCDPISEHNRLYWYRQTLGQGPEFLTYFQNEAQLEKSRLLSDRFSAERPKGSFSTLEIQRTEQGDSAMYLCASTGTKTYEQYFGPGTRLTVT.

The genes are TRBV28 and TRBJ2-3, with D perhaps TRBD1 (6 bases). CDR1 is MDHEN and CDR2 is SYDVKM in the germline V gene. V lost 4 bases and J 5 bases, leaving 10 bases between the germline ends. The CDR3 is 13 amino acids. The CDR3 DNA reads TGTGCCAGCAGTTCGCTCAGGGGAGATACGCAGTATTTT. Translation: CASSSLRGDTQYF.

V and J are TRBV19 and TRBJ2-7; D not resolved. CDR1 is LNHDA, CDR2 SQIVND, per germline (reference sequence). The CDR3 runs 13 residues. Trimming pared 4 bases from V and 2 bases from J, leaving 9 bases between. Here the CDR3 reads CASSRTATYEQYF. The CDR3 DNA sequence: TGTGCCAGTAGTAGAACAGCCACCTACGAGCAGTACTTC.

This clone was observed once. The chain couples TRBV13 to TRBJ2-7; 9 bases match TRBD1. This CDR3 contains 15 residues. With V trimmed by 1 base and J by 12 bases, 13 bases remained unmatched. The V gene's germline CDR1 is PRHDT and CDR2 FYEKMQ (reference sequence). For the CDR3, the DNA is TGTGCCAGCAGCTTAGTCGAGGACAGGGGTGGGAAGGGGTACTTC. Its protein is CASSLVEDRGGKGYF.

The CDR3 region is CATSDWTSGRADEQFF. The CDR3, as DNA: TGTGCCACCAGTGACTGGACTAGCGGGAGGGCCGATGAGCAGTTCTTC. This chain links TRBV24-1 with TRBJ2-1, with 15 bases fitting TRBD2. The ends lost 4 bases at V and 8 bases at J; junction bases unmatched: 5. CDR1 and CDR2 from the germline V gene are KGHDR and SFDVKD. The CDR3 totals 16 residues.

This sequence joins TRBV6-6 and TRBJ1-2; no clear D gene. The germline V gene has CDR1 MNHNY and CDR2 SVGAGI (reference sequence). Trimming stripped 2 bases from V and 7 bases from J, with 8 bases between. This CDR3 region has 12 residues. CDR3 bases: TGTGCCAGCAGTTACGGGAGGTCTGGCTACACCTTC. This translates into CASSYGRSGYTF.

This clone was observed a handful of times. This CDR3 is CASSYGTRGNEQFF. CDR3 bases: TGTGCCAGCAGTTACGGGACTAGGGGGAATGAGCAGTTCTTC. This chain uses TRBV2 with TRBJ2-1, with 8 bases that match TRBD2. The length of the CDR3 is 14 residues. Germline CDR1 SNHLY, CDR2 FYNNEI. The V and J ends lost 5 bases and 7 bases, in that order; junction bases with no gene match: 7.